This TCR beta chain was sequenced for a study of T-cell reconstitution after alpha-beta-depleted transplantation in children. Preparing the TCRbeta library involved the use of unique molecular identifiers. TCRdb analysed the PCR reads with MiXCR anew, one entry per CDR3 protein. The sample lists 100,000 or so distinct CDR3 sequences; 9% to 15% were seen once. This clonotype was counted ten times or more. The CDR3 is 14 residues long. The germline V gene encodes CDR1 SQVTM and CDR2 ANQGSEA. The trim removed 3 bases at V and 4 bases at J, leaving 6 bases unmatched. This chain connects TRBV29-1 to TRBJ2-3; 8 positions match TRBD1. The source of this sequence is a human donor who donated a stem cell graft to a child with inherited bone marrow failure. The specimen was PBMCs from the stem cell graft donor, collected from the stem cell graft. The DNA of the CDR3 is TGCAGCGTTGATGGGACAGGAGGGTCAGATACGCAGTATTTT. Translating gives CSVDGTGGSDTQYF.